The rows below give T cell receptor beta chains drawn from one sample of a study of technical replicates of blood from a few donors. Sequenced by immunoSEQ multiplex PCR; TCRdb stores in-frame clones only, minus some. The sample lists roughly 80,000 clones, roughly 94% seen once, with about 0.39% in the top ten. The sequenced sample consisted of T cells isolated from PBMCs. Receptor source: a human donor in good health. The CDR3 runs from the conserved cysteine through the conserved F or W. A D gene is named only where the DNA matches it firmly. Not every row has a clone size; where given, it reads once, few, many or a size class.

>-|TRBD2|16|TRBJ2-3|TRBV9
CASSLTSGSLTDTQYF
TGTGCCAGCAGCCTTACTAGCGGGAGTCTAACAGATACGCAGTATTTT
>-|TRBD1|14|TRBJ1-2|TRBV11-3
CASSAQGATYGYTF
TGTGCCAGCAGCGCACAGGGGGCTACCTATGGCTACACCTTC
>-|-|13|TRBJ2-2|TRBV19
CASIVSGTGELFF
TGTGCCAGTATAGTTTCGGGGACCGGGGAGCTGTTTTTT
>few|-|14|TRBJ2-5|TRBV9
CASSVSTTQETQYF
TGTGCCAGCAGCGTATCCACTACACAAGAGACCCAGTACTTC
>-|TRBD1|13|TRBJ2-7|TRBV27
CASSFEGAHEQYF
TGTGCCAGCAGTTTCGAGGGGGCTCACGAGCAGTACTTC
>-|-|13|TRBJ1-1|TRBV9
CASSASGDTEAFF
TGTGCCAGCAGCGCTTCAGGGGACACTGAAGCTTTCTTT
>-|-|18|TRBJ2-1|TRBV12-5
CASGLAQVAEGTYNEQFF
TGTGCTAGTGGTTTGGCTCAGGTAGCGGAGGGTACCTACAATGAGCAGTTCTTC
>once|TRBD1|14|TRBJ2-5|TRBV7-6
CASSSGTGQETQYF
TGTGCCAGCAGCTCCGGGACAGGCCAAGAGACCCAGTACTTC
>-|-|15|TRBJ2-7|TRBV6-6
CASSYLQGYGYEQYF
TGTGCCAGCAGTTACTTACAGGGTTACGGGTACGAGCAGTACTTC
>-|-|11|TRBJ1-5|TRBV28
CASSGAEPQHF
TGTGCCAGCAGTGGGGCCGAGCCCCAGCATTTT
>-|-|12|TRBJ2-7|TRBV9
CASSVDSGEQYF
TGTGCCAGCAGCGTAGATTCGGGCGAGCAGTACTTC
>-|-|13|TRBJ1-2|TRBV6-6
CASSPVGTSGYTF
TGTGCCAGCAGTCCAGTGGGGACTTCAGGCTACACCTTC
>-|TRBD1|17|TRBJ2-3|TRBV7-9
CASSPRSGTGPTDTQYF
TGTGCCAGCAGCCCCCGGTCAGGGACAGGGCCCACAGATACGCAGTATTTT
>-|TRBD1|15|TRBJ2-2|TRBV7-9
CASSSGQGWAGELFF
TGTGCCAGCAGCTCTGGACAGGGGTGGGCCGGGGAGCTGTTTTTT
>-|-|13|TRBJ1-1|TRBV5-1
CASSRQGGTEAFF
TGCGCCAGCAGTCGGCAAGGGGGCACTGAAGCTTTCTTT
>-|-|16|TRBJ2-3|TRBV7-3
CASSLSVSGSTDTQYF
TGTGCCAGCAGCTTAAGCGTTAGCGGCAGCACAGATACGCAGTATTTT
>once|TRBD1|15|TRBJ2-7|TRBV10-3
CAIRTMDRGPYEQYF
TGTGCCATCAGGACCATGGACAGGGGGCCCTACGAGCAGTACTTC
>-|TRBD1|17|TRBJ1-1|TRBV10-3
CAISESGTGAFRVEAFF
TGTGCCATCAGTGAGTCTGGGACAGGGGCCTTTCGTGTTGAAGCTTTCTTT
>-|TRBD1|14|TRBJ2-7|TRBV30
CAWSVGTGPYEQYF
TGTGCCTGGAGTGTCGGGACAGGGCCTTACGAGCAGTACTTC
>-|TRBD2|20|TRBJ2-3|TRBV4-2
CASSQDSWAVGGEDTDTQYF
TGTGCCAGCAGCCAAGATTCCTGGGCAGTGGGAGGGGAGGACACAGATACGCAGTATTTT
>-|-|17|TRBJ1-2|TRBV4-3
CASSQDEGTGSGYGYTF
TGCGCCAGCAGCCAAGATGAGGGAACAGGGTCAGGCTATGGCTACACCTTC
>-|-|12|TRBJ1-2|TRBV28
CASSSNRDGYTF
TGTGCCAGCAGTTCCAACAGAGATGGCTACACCTTC
>-|TRBD2|18|TRBJ2-7|TRBV5-6
CASSLEAGGPILPHEQYF
TGTGCCAGCAGCTTGGAAGCGGGAGGGCCAATTTTACCCCACGAGCAGTACTTC
>-|TRBD2|16|TRBJ2-3|TRBV4-2
CASSQEKLAGTDTQYF
TGTGCCAGCAGCCAAGAAAAACTAGCGGGCACAGATACGCAGTATTTT
>once|TRBD2|15|TRBJ2-5|TRBV5-1
CASSLLSGTQETQYF
TGCGCCAGCAGCTTGCTCAGCGGGACGCAAGAGACCCAGTACTTC
>-|-|11|TRBJ2-7|TRBV28
CASSSSYEQYF
TGTGCCAGCAGTTCATCCTACGAGCAGTACTTC
>-|-|16|TRBJ2-6|TRBV7-3
CASSQGLSSGANVLTF
TGTGCCAGCAGCCAAGGACTATCCTCTGGGGCCAACGTCCTGACTTTC
>-|TRBD1|13|TRBJ1-2|TRBV6-5
CASSYRQGYGYTF
TGTGCCAGCAGTTACAGACAGGGCTATGGCTACACCTTC
>-|TRBD2|15|TRBJ2-3|TRBV11-3
CASSLVAGDSDTQYF
TGTGCCAGCAGCTTAGTAGCGGGAGACTCAGATACGCAGTATTTT
>few|-|13|TRBJ1-1|TRBV28
CASSLRVADEAFF
TGTGCCAGCAGTTTACGGGTAGCGGACGAAGCTTTCTTT
>-|TRBD1|14|TRBJ1-2|TRBV5-6
CASSQGQGVAGYTF
TGTGCCAGCAGCCAGGGACAGGGAGTCGCCGGCTACACCTTC
>-|TRBD1|16|TRBJ1-5|TRBV7-8
CASSLIGGEGNQPQHF
TGTGCCAGCAGCTTAATAGGGGGCGAAGGCAATCAGCCCCAGCATTTT
>-|-|14|TRBJ1-1|TRBV5-1
CASSLDREITEAFF
TGCGCCAGCAGCTTGGACAGGGAGATCACTGAAGCTTTCTTT
>-|TRBD2|17|TRBJ2-3|TRBV7-2
CASSLALAGVRTDTQYF
TGTGCCAGCAGCTTAGCCCTAGCGGGAGTACGCACAGATACGCAGTATTTT
>-|-|15|TRBJ1-5|TRBV27
CASSLTPTVNQPQHF
TGTGCCAGCAGTTTAACCCCCACGGTGAATCAGCCCCAGCATTTT
>few|-|14|TRBJ1-2|TRBV7-2
CASSLAAGDHGYTF
TGTGCCAGCAGCTTAGCGGCGGGGGATCATGGCTACACCTTC
>once|-|12|TRBJ1-2|TRBV6-6
CASTESGYGYTF
TGTGCCAGCACGGAGTCAGGGTATGGCTACACCTTC
>-|-|13|TRBJ1-2|TRBV7-9
CASSAVQGLGYTF
TGTGCCAGCAGCGCAGTCCAGGGGCTTGGCTACACCTTC
>few|TRBD1|15|TRBJ1-5|TRBV27
CASSLLATGGQPQHF
TGTGCCAGCAGTTTATTGGCGACAGGGGGACAGCCCCAGCATTTT
>-|-|14|TRBJ1-2|TRBV2
CASRGEGSSYGYTF
TGTGCCAGCAGAGGGGAGGGTAGCAGCTATGGCTACACCTTC
>-|-|15|TRBJ1-1|TRBV28
CASSWGGRVITEAFF
TGTGCCAGCAGTTGGGGGGGCAGGGTTATCACTGAAGCTTTCTTT
>-|-|14|TRBJ2-7|TRBV5-1
CASSLKGLIYEQYF
TGCGCCAGCAGCTTGAAGGGGCTTATCTACGAGCAGTACTTC
>-|-|13|TRBJ1-4|TRBV27
CASRGHTNEKLFF
TGTGCCAGCAGGGGGCACACTAATGAAAAACTGTTTTTT
>-|TRBD1|13|TRBJ2-7|TRBV29-1
CSTKTGVGYEQYF
TGCAGCACCAAGACAGGGGTGGGGTACGAGCAGTACTTC
>-|-|14|TRBJ2-2|TRBV25-1
CASSEWSGTGELFF
TGTGCCAGCAGTGAATGGAGCGGCACCGGGGAGCTGTTTTTT